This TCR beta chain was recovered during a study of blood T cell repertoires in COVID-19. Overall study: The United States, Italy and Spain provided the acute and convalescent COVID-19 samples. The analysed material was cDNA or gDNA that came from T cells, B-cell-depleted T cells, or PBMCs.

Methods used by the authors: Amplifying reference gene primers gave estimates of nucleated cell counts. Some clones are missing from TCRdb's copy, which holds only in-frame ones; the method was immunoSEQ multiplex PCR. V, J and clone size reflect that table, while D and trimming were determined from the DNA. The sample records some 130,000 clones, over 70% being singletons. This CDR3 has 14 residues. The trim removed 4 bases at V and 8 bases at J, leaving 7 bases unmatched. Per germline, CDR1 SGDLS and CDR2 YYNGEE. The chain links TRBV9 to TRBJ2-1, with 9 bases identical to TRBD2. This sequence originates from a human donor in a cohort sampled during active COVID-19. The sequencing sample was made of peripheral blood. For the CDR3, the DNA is TGTGCCAGCAGCCCCGTAGCGGGAGTATATGAGCAGTTCTTC. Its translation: CASSPVAGVYEQFF.